This TCR beta chain was identified during a study of tissue T cells after allogeneic stem cell transplantation. Study-level results: This small cohort was clinically heterogeneous, and sampling depth was a limitation. Tissue-detected TCR repertoire was only partly captured by blood and spleen T cells.

TCRbeta CDR3 was sequenced at survey depth with template counts. Data came from immunoSEQ multiplex PCR; TCRdb stores just in-frame clones and leaves some out. The sample carries 6,200 or so clones, roughly 70% recorded once. Retrospectively chosen non-transplant comparators had other cancers and at least five gastrointestinal samples, without known gastrointestinal disease. By share, this clone counts as large. Antigen specificity is unknown. The CDR3 loop spans 14 amino acids. From germline, CDR1 is LNHDA and CDR2 SQIVND (reference sequence). The V and J ends lost 4 bases and 2 bases respectively, with 9 bases between them.

This receptor was identified in a woman aged 18-49 years with breast cancer. V usage is TRBV19 and J usage is TRBJ1-3, with D possibly being TRBD1 (6 bases). Material: tissue from the rectum, obtained at autopsy. The CDR3 loop is CASSRGGAGNTIYF. CDR3 nucleotides: TGTGCCAGTAGTAGAGGGGGGGCTGGAAACACCATATATTTT.